Each of the 11 T cell receptor beta chains below was sequenced from the same sample in a study of blood T cells in healthy people across ages. Then a second PCR, running roughly 7 to 11 cycles, was carried out with a sample-barcoded 5' primer and a J-beta primer mix. TCRdb processed the 5' RACE reads anew with MiXCR; each CDR3 protein has one entry. The table lists 850,000 to 1,000,000 distinct CDR3 sequences, roughly 51% of them singletons, with about 21% in the top ten. The specimen was blood. All receptors come from a woman aged 60 to 75 in good health.

This sequence joins TRBV5-1 and TRBJ2-3; D unclear. CDR3 length: 15 amino acids. V dropped 2 bases and J dropped 0 bases, with 10 bases sitting between them. CDR1 SGHRS and CDR2 YFSETQ come from the germline V gene. The CDR3 nucleotides are TGCGCCAGCAGCTTTCGCACGCCTAGCACAGATACGCAGTATTTT. This codes for CASSFRTPSTDTQYF.

The chain employs TRBV20-1 and TRBJ2-3, with 9 positions matching TRBD2. Germline CDR1 reads DFQATT; CDR2 reads SNEGSKA (reference sequence). CDR3 length: 15 residues. Trimming cost V 1 base and J 7 bases; bases outside gene matches: 9. For the CDR3, the DNA is TGCAGTGCTAGAGTGGGAGCGGGAGGTCAAAATACGCAGTATTTT. Protein product: CSARVGAGGQNTQYF.

The V call is TRBV7-3, the J call TRBJ2-1; TRBD2 matches 14 bases. The CDR3 length is 18 residues. V lost 5 bases, J lost 0 bases, and 6 bases stayed unmatched. Per the germline V gene, CDR1 is SGHTA and CDR2 is FQGTGA. In DNA form, the CDR3 reads TGTGCCAGCAGCCCCCGGACTAGCGGGAGGAACTCCTACAATGAGCAGTTCTTC. Translation: CASSPRTSGRNSYNEQFF.

This chain connects TRBV7-8 to TRBJ2-1, with 7 bases lining up with TRBD2. Germline V lookup: CDR1 SGHVS, CDR2 FQNEAQ. There are 16 residues in the CDR3. The trim removed 5 bases at V and 9 bases at J, leaving 16 bases unmatched. The CDR3 is CASSNGLVGRHGEQFF. The CDR3 DNA is TGTGCCAGCAGCAACGGACTAGTTGGGAGGCACGGTGAGCAGTTCTTC.

This clonotype has a handful of counts. The chain couples TRBV10-3 to TRBJ2-7; 9 nucleotides align to TRBD1. Germline CDR1 and CDR2: ENHRY and SYGVKD. The CDR3 runs 13 residues. J gave up 4 bases and V 6 bases, and 4 bases lay outside the gene matches. The CDR3 DNA reads as TGTGCCATCAGGAGACAGGGGGAGTACGAGCAGTACTTC. Its protein product is CAIRRQGEYEQYF.

The chain is built from TRBV13 and TRBJ2-4, with TRBD2 matching 7 bases. The DNA end favors TRBJ2-7, so the J call may be wrong. The CDR3 extends over 14 amino acids. From germline, CDR1 is PRHDT and CDR2 FYEKMQ (reference sequence). This chain's CDR3 is CASSLEDGGYEQYF. The CDR3 bases are TGTGCCAGCAGCTTAGAGGACGGGGGGTACGAGCAGTACTTC.

This clonotype occurred a few times. The CDR3 DNA sequence: TGTGCCAGCAGCCAGGGGGGACGTAGCACAGATACGCAGTATTTT. Translating it yields CASSQGGRSTDTQYF. The rearrangement uses TRBV4-2 and TRBJ2-3; a possible D gene is TRBD2 (6 bases). Germline-derived CDR1 and CDR2 are LGHNA and YNFKEQ. The CDR3 contains 15 residues. The V gene lost 3 bases and the J gene lost 0 bases, with 10 bases spanning the gap.

The rearrangement joins TRBV29-1 to TRBJ2-7; 10 bases line up with TRBD2. Germline V gene data show CDR1 as SQVTM and CDR2 as ANQGSEA. V shed 4 bases, J shed 2 bases, and the junction held 2 bases outside the gene matches. CDR3 length: 13 amino acids. For the CDR3, the DNA is TGCAGCGTTGGGACTAGCGGAACCTACGAGCAGTACTTC. Translation: CSVGTSGTYEQYF.

This clonotype was seen a handful of times. V and J are TRBV7-3 and TRBJ2-5; 14 bases line up with TRBD2. J lost 4 bases, V lost 5 bases, and 6 bases had no gene match. This CDR3 comprises 16 residues. Germline assignment: CDR1 SGHTA and CDR2 FQGTGA. CDR3 amino acids: CASSPRLAGGLETQYF. The CDR3 region has the DNA TGTGCCAGCAGCCCTCGACTAGCGGGAGGGCTAGAGACCCAGTACTTC.

V gene TRBV4-1 combines with J gene TRBJ2-5, with 10 bases that match TRBD1. This CDR3 is built from 22 residues. V shed 0 bases, J shed 4 bases, and the junction held 23 bases outside the gene matches. From germline, CDR1 is MGHRA and CDR2 YSYEKL. The CDR3 DNA follows: TGCGCCAGCAGCCAAGATTACAGGGATAGGTCCGACAGGGGGCTGAGGGGAGAGACCCAGTACTTC. Translating it yields CASSQDYRDRSDRGLRGETQYF.

In this sample, this clonotype turned up a few times. V gene TRBV7-9 combines with J gene TRBJ2-3, with 9 bases fitting TRBD2. The trim removed 1 base at V and 2 bases at J, leaving 13 bases unmatched. The CDR3 has 19 amino acids. CDR1 is SEHNR and CDR2 is FQNEAQ in the germline V gene (reference sequence). This CDR3 is CASSLGGLREGLFTDTQYF. In DNA form, the CDR3 reads TGTGCCAGCAGCTTAGGAGGTTTGCGGGAGGGCCTTTTCACAGATACGCAGTATTTT. The complete variable domain, with remaining parts taken from reference TRBV7-9 and TRBJ2-3, reads DTGVSQNPRHKITKRGQNVTFRCDPISEHNRLYWYRQTLGQGPEFLTYFQNEAQLEKSRLLSDRFSAERPKGSFSTLEIQRTEQGDSAMYLCASSLGGLREGLFTDTQYFGPGTRLTVL.